This entry lists 2 T cell receptor beta chains sequenced from one sample in a study of OX40 agonist ivuxolimab in advanced cancers. Generated by immunoSEQ multiplex PCR, the TCRdb table keeps only in-frame clones and is missing some. The repertoire holds roughly 21,000 clones, with over 75% as singletons. Sequenced material: CD4+ or CD8+ T cells sorted from blood, taken in a trial of the OX40 agonist ivuxolimab. The origin of the receptors is an adult with an advanced solid tumor such as melanoma, head and neck, liver or kidney cancer.

The CDR3 sequence: CASRPTGVDGYTF. The CDR3 DNA follows: TGTGCCAGTAGACCGACAGGGGTCGATGGCTACACCTTC. The chain employs TRBV19 and TRBJ1-2, with 8 bases aligning to TRBD1. Germline assignment: CDR1 LNHDA and CDR2 SQIVND (reference sequence). The CDR3 spans 13 residues. The ends lost 6 bases at V and 6 bases at J; junction bases unmatched: 6.

This clone has only one observation. The chain uses TRBV6-1 and TRBJ2-6; D uncertain. CDR3 size: 16 residues. V lost 3 bases, J lost 0 bases, and 9 bases lay in between. Germline V gives CDR1 MNHNS, CDR2 SASEGT. The CDR3 loop is CASSDSVYSGANVLTF. In nucleotides, the CDR3 is TGTGCCAGCAGTGATTCAGTCTACTCTGGGGCCAACGTCCTGACTTTC.